The clone carrying this T cell receptor (beta chain) was seen at least ten times. Its antigen is unknown. The CDR3 has 17 amino acids. Germline lookup yields CDR1 MNHEY and CDR2 SVGEGT. The J segment lost 2 bases and the V segment lost 4 bases, leaving 6 bases of the junction unmatched. This specimen belongs to a study of T-cell reconstitution after alpha-beta-depleted transplantation in children. Study conclusions and caveats: Recipient T cells and thymic progenitors that survived gave rise to the high TCRbeta diversity observed at day 60 in some patients. Newly produced T cells mostly accounted for T-cell counts and diversity one year post-transplant. As was reported, about two months after transplant, alpha-beta T cells came from several hundred expanded graft clones.

Preparation of the TCRbeta library involved a method that used unique molecular identifiers. TCRdb called the PCR reads again in MiXCR, with one record for every CDR3 protein. Of roughly 300,000 distinct CDR3 sequences detected, roughly 10% appear once; the ten largest clones hold roughly a quarter. The specimen was peripheral blood, collected 180 days after TCRalphabeta/CD19-depleted stem cell transplant. The chain combines TRBV6-2 or TRBV6-3 with TRBJ2-6; 9 bases are a match to TRBD1. The source is a male patient between 2 and 15 years old who had a stem cell transplant for chronic granulomatous disease, so the T cells may come from the graft donor. The CDR3 DNA sequence: TGTGCCAGCAGTTCGGACAGGGGCTTGGCTGGGGCCAACGTCCTGACTTTC. Residues: CASSSDRGLAGANVLTF.